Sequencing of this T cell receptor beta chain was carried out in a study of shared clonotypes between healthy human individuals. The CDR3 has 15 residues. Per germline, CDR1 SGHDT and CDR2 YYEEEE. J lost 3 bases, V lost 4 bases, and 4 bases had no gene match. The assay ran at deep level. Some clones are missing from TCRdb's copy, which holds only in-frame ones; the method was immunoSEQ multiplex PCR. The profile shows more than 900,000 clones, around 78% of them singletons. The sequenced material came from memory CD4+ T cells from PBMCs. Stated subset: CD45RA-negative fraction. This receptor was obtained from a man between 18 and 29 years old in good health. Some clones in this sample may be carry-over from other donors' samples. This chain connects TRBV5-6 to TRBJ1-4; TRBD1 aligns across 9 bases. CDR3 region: CASSEQGASNEKLFF. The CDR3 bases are TGTGCCAGCAGCGAACAGGGGGCCTCTAATGAAAAACTGTTTTTT. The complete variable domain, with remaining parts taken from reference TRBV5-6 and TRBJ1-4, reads DAGVTQSPTHLIKTRGQQVTLRCSPKSGHDTVSWYQQALGQGPQFIFQYYEEEERQRGNFPDRFSGHQFPNYSSELNVNALLLGDSALYLCASSEQGASNEKLFFGSGTQLSVL.